Below, one T cell receptor beta chain is given with its context. This sample also contains other DNA sequences that code for the same CDR3. These data are taken from a study of blood T cell repertoires in COVID-19. Study overall: T cells, B-cell-depleted T cells, or PBMCs provided the cDNA or gDNA that served as material.

The protocol was immunoSEQ multiplex PCR, while the TCRdb copy is restricted to in-frame clones and leaves out a portion. This sample has hundreds of thousands of clones, with roughly 87% found just once. V trimming: 3 bases; J trimming: 1 base; junction bases outside the gene matches: 2. The CDR3 length is 15 residues. Germline CDR1 and CDR2: SGHVS and FQNEAQ. The origin of this receptor is a woman aged 30 to 39 who had recovered from COVID-19. Material: PBMCs or T cells enriched from blood (not recorded which). This sequence joins TRBV7-8 and TRBJ1-3, with 8 bases lining up with TRBD1. Here the CDR3 DNA reads TGTGCCAGCAGCTTTACAGGGGGGTCTGGAAACACCATATATTTT. Translation: CASSFTGGSGNTIYF.